The sequence of this T cell receptor beta chain was determined in a study of T cell responses to AZD1222 COVID-19 vaccine. This clone has just a few counts. TCRdb keeps only in-frame clones here, not all; method: immunoSEQ multiplex PCR. The sample records about 87,000 clones, 85% to 90% being singletons. Germline assignment: CDR1 SGHNT and CDR2 YENEEA. Trimming shortened V by 4 bases and J by 9 bases, and 13 bases separated the two germline ends. The CDR3 runs to 13 residues. The rearrangement joins TRBV11-3 to TRBJ1-5; D unresolved. The sequence came from an adult in good health. The sample was peripheral blood, taken on day 0 of AZD1222 vaccination. CDR3 sequence reads: CASSSRFRWPQHF. The CDR3 nucleotides read TGTGCCAGCAGCTCCAGATTCCGTTGGCCCCAGCATTTT. The variable domain in full, with the rest retrieved from reference TRBV11-3 and TRBJ1-5, is EAGVVQSPRYKIIEKKQPVAFWCNPISGHNTLYWYLQNLGQGPELLIRYENEEAVDDSQLPKDRFSAERLKGVDSTLKIQPAELGDSAVYLCASSSRFRWPQHFGDGTRLSIL.